The rows below give T cell receptor beta chains drawn from one sample of a study of shared clonotypes between healthy human individuals. Assay: immunoSEQ multiplex PCR; the TCRdb copy retains only in-frame clones and omits some. The sample yields about 1,900,000 clones, about 95% seen once. Sequenced: naive CD8+ T cells sorted from blood. The receptors here all came from a man between 18 and 29 years old in good health. CDR3s include the opening cysteine and the closing phenylalanine or tryptophan. The D gene is left open where the match is weak. Not every row has a clone size; where given, it reads once, few, many or a size class.

14	.	TRBV9	TRBJ2-2	.	TGTGCCAGCAGAGCAGGGCAGGGCACCGGGGAGCTGTTTTTT	CASRAGQGTGELFF
14	.	TRBV6-6	TRBJ2-7	.	TGTGCCAGCAGTTATGAAGGGGTGGTCTACGAGCAGTACTTC	CASSYEGVVYEQYF
16	.	TRBV6-5	TRBJ2-5	.	TGTGCCAGCAGTTACCCCCTCGGATCAGTAGAAGAGACCCAGTACTTC	CASSYPLGSVEETQYF
14	.	TRBV30	TRBJ1-1	.	TGTGCCTGGAGCGAGGGACCACTGAACACTGAAGCTTTCTTT	CAWSEGPLNTEAFF
16	.	TRBV11-2	TRBJ2-3	TRBD2	TGTGCCAGCAGCTTAGCAAGCGGGGGGGCGGGAGATACGCAGTATTTT	CASSLASGGAGDTQYF
13	.	TRBV13	TRBJ2-7	TRBD1	TGTGCCAGCAGCTTAGACAGGGGGGACGAGCAGTACTTC	CASSLDRGDEQYF
13	once	TRBV6-6	TRBJ1-5	.	TGTGCCAGCAGTTACTCGAACAATCAGCCCCAGCATTTT	CASSYSNNQPQHF
14	.	TRBV7-9	TRBJ2-7	.	TGTGCCAGCAGCTTTAATCCCCACCCGTACGAGCAGTACTTC	CASSFNPHPYEQYF
15	few	TRBV19	TRBJ1-3	.	TGTGCCAGTAGTCCCGATCACAGCTCTGGAAACACCATATATTTT	CASSPDHSSGNTIYF
15	.	TRBV2	TRBJ2-7	.	TGTGCCAGCACCCAGTCCCAGGTGAGCTCCTACGAGCAGTACTTC	CASTQSQVSSYEQYF
15	.	TRBV7-9	TRBJ2-1	.	TGTGCCAGCAGCTTAGCCAGGGGCACCTACAATGAGCAGTTCTTC	CASSLARGTYNEQFF
12	.	TRBV27	TRBJ2-2	.	TGTGCCAGCAGTTTACTCCCCGGGGAGCTGTTTTTT	CASSLLPGELFF
14	once	TRBV2	TRBJ2-1	TRBD1	TGTGCCCAGCTTTCCGGACAGGGCGCCTTTGAGCAGTTCTTC	CAQLSGQGAFEQFF
12	.	TRBV5-1	TRBJ2-7	.	TGCGCCAGCAGTCCCGGGACTTCCGAGCAGTACTTC	CASSPGTSEQYF
15	few	TRBV5-1	TRBJ2-2	.	TGCGCCAGCAGCTGGCAGGGAGGAGACACCGGGGAGCTGTTTTTT	CASSWQGGDTGELFF
13	.	TRBV4-1	TRBJ2-7	.	TGCGCCAGCAGCCACGGGACCAGGTACGAGCAGTACTTC	CASSHGTRYEQYF
13	.	TRBV6-5	TRBJ2-3	.	TGTGCCAGCAGTCTTACTGGGCCAGATACGCAGTATTTT	CASSLTGPDTQYF
13	.	TRBV6-5	TRBJ2-3	.	TGTGCCAGCAGTTACTCAGGGACAGATACGCAGTATTTT	CASSYSGTDTQYF
16	.	TRBV10-2	TRBJ1-3	TRBD1	TGCGCCAGCAGTGAGTTTCTAGGGGGCGGAGGAAACACCATATATTTT	CASSEFLGGGGNTIYF
15	.	TRBV4-1	TRBJ2-7	.	TGCGCCAGCAGCCATACTACAGGTGATGTCTACGAGCAGTACTTC	CASSHTTGDVYEQYF
17	.	TRBV7-2	TRBJ2-2	.	TGTGCCAGCAGCTTAAGACGGCCAGACCCGAACACCGGGGAGCTGTTTTTT	CASSLRRPDPNTGELFF
13	.	TRBV7-2	TRBJ1-2	.	TGTGCCAGCAGCTTCGGGATCCATGATGGCTACACCTTC	CASSFGIHDGYTF
14	.	TRBV11-3	TRBJ1-5	TRBD1	TGTGCCAGGAAAATAGGGACAGGCAATCAGCCCCAGCATTTT	CARKIGTGNQPQHF
12	few	TRBV7-9	TRBJ1-2	.	TGTGCCAGCAGCGCTGGGATCTATGGCTACACCTTC	CASSAGIYGYTF
13	.	TRBV19	TRBJ2-7	TRBD1	TGTGCCAGTAGTGCGACAGGGGCCTACGAGCAGTACTTC	CASSATGAYEQYF
15	once	TRBV7-8	TRBJ2-7	.	TGTGCCAGCAGCTTACGGGGGACTGCGACCTACGAGCAGTACTTC	CASSLRGTATYEQYF
14	.	TRBV15	TRBJ2-5	.	TGTGCCACCAGCATCGGAGGGGAAGGGGAGACCCAGTACTTC	CATSIGGEGETQYF
16	.	TRBV5-1	TRBJ2-7	TRBD1	TGCGCCAGCAGCTTGGGGGCCGGGACAGCTCTCTACGAGCAGTACTTC	CASSLGAGTALYEQYF
13	.	TRBV2	TRBJ1-5	.	TGTGCCAGCAGTGACCCCAGCAATCAGCCCCAGCATTTT	CASSDPSNQPQHF
13	.	TRBV27	TRBJ1-6	.	TGTGCCAGCAGTTTTAACTCCGGTTCACCCCTCCACTTT	CASSFNSGSPLHF
13	once	TRBV5-6	TRBJ1-1	.	TGTGCCAGCAGCTTTCGAGGGGCGACCGAAGCTTTCTTT	CASSFRGATEAFF
14	once	TRBV15	TRBJ1-5	.	TGTGCCACCAGCAGAGATCAAGAAGTTCAGCCCCAGCATTTT	CATSRDQEVQPQHF
16	.	TRBV7-9	TRBJ2-5	TRBD1	TGTGCCAGCAGCTTACTGCAGGGGGTAAGGCAAGAGACCCAGTACTTC	CASSLLQGVRQETQYF
13	.	TRBV7-2	TRBJ1-3	.	TGTGCCAGCACTGCAGGGCTTGGAAACACCATATATTTT	CASTAGLGNTIYF
14	.	TRBV28	TRBJ2-5	.	TGTGCCAGCAGTTTCGGGGGGCGCGTTGAGACCCAGTACTTC	CASSFGGRVETQYF
15	.	TRBV5-6	TRBJ1-3	.	TGTGCCAGCAGCCTGGGCCTAGTCTCTGGAAACACCATATATTTT	CASSLGLVSGNTIYF
14	.	TRBV27	TRBJ2-7	.	TGTGCCAGCAGTTTCACAGGCAGCTCCTACGAGCAGTACTTC	CASSFTGSSYEQYF
17	.	TRBV9	TRBJ2-3	.	TGTGCCAGCAGCGTCTCGGACACGCAAACTAGCACAGATACGCAGTATTTT	CASSVSDTQTSTDTQYF
15	.	TRBV19	TRBJ2-1	.	TGTGCCAGTAGTATCACGGCCGAGCTATACAATGAGCAGTTCTTC	CASSITAELYNEQFF
14	.	TRBV5-6	TRBJ2-7	.	TGTGCCAGGGAAGGTGCAGGGACAACCTACGAGCAGTACTTC	CAREGAGTTYEQYF
15	once	TRBV4-3	TRBJ2-7	.	TGCGCCAGCAGCCAAGAACAAGGCCAGACCTACGAGCAGTACTTC	CASSQEQGQTYEQYF
15	.	TRBV7-9	TRBJ1-5	TRBD1	TGTGCCAGCAGCTTAGGGACAGGGGAGAACTGGCCCCAGCATTTT	CASSLGTGENWPQHF
15	.	TRBV19	TRBJ2-7	.	TGTGCCAGTAGTATATCCCCTCCGGGCGCCTACGAGCAGTACTTC	CASSISPPGAYEQYF
14	.	TRBV27	TRBJ2-7	TRBD2	TGTGCCAGCAGTTCACGGGAGGGCGTATACGAGCAGTACTTC	CASSSREGVYEQYF
13	.	TRBV30	TRBJ1-1	.	TGTGCCTGGAGTTTAGGGACGAACACTGAAGCTTTCTTT	CAWSLGTNTEAFF
12	.	TRBV5-1	TRBJ1-1	.	TGCGCCAGCAGATTCATGGGGACTGAAGCTTTCTTT	CASRFMGTEAFF
14	.	TRBV13	TRBJ2-5	TRBD1	TGTGCCAGCAGTTTAAATACAGGGGAAGAGACCCAGTACTTC	CASSLNTGEETQYF
14	.	TRBV6-5	TRBJ2-2	.	TGTGCCAGCAGTTACGGTCTTGACACCGGGGAGCTGTTTTTT	CASSYGLDTGELFF
14	.	TRBV7-9	TRBJ2-7	TRBD1	TGTGCCAGCAGCCCTCCGGGACAGAACTACGAGCAGTACTTC	CASSPPGQNYEQYF
15	.	TRBV2	TRBJ1-5	TRBD1	TGTGCCAGCAGTGGGCAAGGGGGCATCGATCAGCCCCAGCATTTT	CASSGQGGIDQPQHF
14	once	TRBV6-5	TRBJ2-1	.	TGTGCCAGCAGTTACTCGGGACAAGGGAATGAGCAGTTCTTC	CASSYSGQGNEQFF
14	.	TRBV2	TRBJ2-1	.	TGTGCCAGCAGTGGGTGGCGGGACTACAATGAGCAGTTCTTC	CASSGWRDYNEQFF
15	.	TRBV11-3	TRBJ2-1	TRBD2	TGTGCCAGCAGCTTACTAGCGGGGGGCGTGGATGAGCAGTTCTTC	CASSLLAGGVDEQFF
16	.	TRBV7-6	TRBJ1-5	TRBD1	TGTGCCAGCAGCGTAACTCGGGACAGGTGTTTTCAGCCCCAGCATTTT	CASSVTRDRCFQPQHF